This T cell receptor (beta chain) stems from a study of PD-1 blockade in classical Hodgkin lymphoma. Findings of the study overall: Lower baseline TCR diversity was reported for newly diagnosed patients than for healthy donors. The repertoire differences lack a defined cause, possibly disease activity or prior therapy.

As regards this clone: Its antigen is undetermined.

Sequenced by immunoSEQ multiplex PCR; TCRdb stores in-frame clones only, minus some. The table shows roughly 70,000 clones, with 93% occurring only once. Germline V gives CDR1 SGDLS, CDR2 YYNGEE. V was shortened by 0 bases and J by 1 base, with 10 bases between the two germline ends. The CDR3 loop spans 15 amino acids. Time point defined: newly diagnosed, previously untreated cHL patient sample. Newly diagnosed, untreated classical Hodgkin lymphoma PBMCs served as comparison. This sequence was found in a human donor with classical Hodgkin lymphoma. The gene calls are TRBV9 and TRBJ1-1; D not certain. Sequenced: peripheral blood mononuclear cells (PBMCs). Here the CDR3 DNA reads TGTGCCAGCAGCGTAGACGTCGCCCGGAACACTGAAGCTTTCTTT. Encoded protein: CASSVDVARNTEAFF.